A selection of T cell receptor beta chains follows, all from one sample in a study of T-cell memory formation after mild COVID-19. TCRdb re-called the 5' RACE reads with MiXCR, one entry per CDR3 protein. The data show about 470,000 distinct CDR3 sequences, with 15% to 20% seen just once and 10% to 15% held by the top ten. The specimen was PBMCs or a T cell subset sorted from them (not recorded which). The receptor source for this set is an adult woman who had mild COVID-19 (a few samples of this study predate the infection). Cell type and time point are not known. Both conserved end residues are part of each CDR3. The order of the fields is D gene, V gene, clone size, J gene, CDR3 protein, CDR3 DNA. The D gene is left open where the match is weak. Size is omitted from some rows. Given values are once, few, many or a class for expanded clones.

>TRBD1|TRBV27|-|TRBJ2-7
CASHGTGRTYEQYF
TGTGCCAGCCACGGGACAGGACGTACCTACGAGCAGTACTTC
>TRBD1|TRBV6-4|-|TRBJ1-5
CASSDGTGQPQHF
TGTGCCAGCAGTGACGGGACAGGGCAGCCCCAGCATTTT
>TRBD2|TRBV13|-|TRBJ2-7
CASRFRQAGPSEQYF
TGTGCCAGCAGATTCCGTCAAGCGGGACCCTCCGAGCAGTACTTC
>TRBD1|TRBV7-6|-|TRBJ2-7
CASSFDGTAPTEQYF
TGTGCCAGCAGCTTTGATGGGACAGCACCTACCGAGCAGTACTTC
>-|TRBV9|-|TRBJ1-4
CASSVERDTNEKLFF
TGTGCCAGCAGCGTAGAGAGGGACACTAATGAAAAACTGTTTTTT
>-|TRBV4-1|-|TRBJ2-7
CASSLQGGGLYYEQYF
TGCGCCAGCAGCCTACAGGGGGGGGGTCTCTACTACGAGCAGTACTTC
>-|TRBV4-3|-|TRBJ2-7
CASSQESGHEQYF
TGCGCCAGCAGCCAAGAGTCGGGTCACGAGCAGTACTTC
>-|TRBV7-9|-|TRBJ2-7
CASSLAERSYEQYF
TGTGCCAGCAGCTTAGCTGAGCGGTCCTACGAGCAGTACTTC
>-|TRBV12-3/TRBV12-4|few|TRBJ1-4
CASSPSPNEKLFF
TGTGCCAGCAGTCCAAGTCCTAATGAAAAACTGTTTTTT
>TRBD2|TRBV5-4|-|TRBJ2-1
CASSSPGGNEQFF
TGTGCCAGCAGCTCCCCGGGGGGAAATGAGCAGTTCTTC
>-|TRBV24-1|-|TRBJ2-7
CATSDPPGPEQYF
TGTGCCACCAGTGATCCTCCGGGACCTGAGCAGTACTTC
>-|TRBV29-1|few|TRBJ1-4
CSVRQEDNEKLFF
TGCAGCGTTAGACAGGAGGATAATGAAAAACTGTTTTTT
>-|TRBV6-5|-|TRBJ2-6
CASSLQGLSSGANVLTF
TGTGCCAGCAGTTTGCAGGGACTTTCATCTGGGGCCAACGTCCTGACTTTC
>TRBD1|TRBV5-1|few|TRBJ1-1
CASSKDRVAEAFF
TGCGCCAGCAGCAAGGACAGGGTCGCTGAAGCTTTCTTT
>-|TRBV29-1|few|TRBJ2-5
CSVRMETQYF
TGCAGCGTCCGGATGGAGACCCAGTACTTC
>TRBD1|TRBV14|-|TRBJ1-5
CASSHLGTGVKLSQPQHF
TGTGCCAGCAGCCATCTTGGGACAGGGGTAAAGTTGAGTCAGCCCCAGCATTTT
>-|TRBV7-2|many|TRBJ2-3
CASSLIPGTSTDTQYF
TGTGCCAGCAGCTTAATTCCGGGTACCAGCACAGATACGCAGTATTTT
>-|TRBV12-3/TRBV12-4|many|TRBJ2-3
CASSLEGGTDTQYF
TGTGCCAGCAGTTTAGAGGGGGGCACAGATACGCAGTATTTT
>-|TRBV6-2/TRBV6-3|-|TRBJ2-5
CASSYAGSTQETQYF
TGTGCCAGCAGTTACGCCGGGTCGACGCAAGAGACCCAGTACTTC
>-|TRBV4-1|-|TRBJ2-7
CASSQPPVTKSYEQYF
TGCGCCAGCAGCCAACCCCCCGTGACTAAATCCTACGAGCAGTACTTC
>-|TRBV4-1|-|TRBJ1-4
CASSQDSGPINEKLFF
TGCGCCAGCAGCCAGGATTCGGGACCGATTAATGAAAAACTGTTTTTT
>TRBD1|TRBV7-3|-|TRBJ2-1
CASRFPQGAGGSNEQFF
TGTGCCAGCAGGTTCCCCCAAGGGGCAGGGGGCTCCAATGAGCAGTTCTTC
>-|TRBV27|-|TRBJ2-1
CASSAETNEQFF
TGTGCCAGCAGTGCCGAGACTAATGAGCAGTTCTTC